The 5 T cell receptor beta chains in this list originate from one sample, sequenced in a study of blood T cell repertoires in COVID-19. Clones were read by immunoSEQ multiplex PCR, and TCRdb kept only the in-frame ones, dropping some. In the table there are some 120,000 clones, 88% of which are singletons. The source material was peripheral blood. The receptors shown here come from a human donor in a cohort sampled during active COVID-19.

The V and J genes are TRBV5-5 and TRBJ2-3; the D gene is possibly TRBD1 (5 bases). From germline, CDR1 is SGHKS and CDR2 YYEKEE (reference sequence). This CDR3 has 14 amino acids. With 3 bases removed from V and 2 bases from J, the gap between germline ends came to 10 bases. CDR3 residues: CASSSHRTTDTQYF. The DNA for the CDR3 is TGTGCCAGCAGCTCCCACAGGACCACAGATACGCAGTATTTT.

The rearrangement joins TRBV11-2 to TRBJ2-5, with TRBD1 as a possible D gene (6 bases). This CDR3 has 17 amino acids. Trimming took off 5 bases at V and 1 base at J, with 20 bases between the two ends. Germline V gives CDR1 SGHAT, CDR2 FQNNGV. The CDR3 reads CASSPRSGTQVQETQYF. In DNA, the CDR3 is TGTGCCAGCAGCCCCCGATCCGGGACACAAGTCCAAGAGACCCAGTACTTC.

The chain is built from TRBV2 and TRBJ2-5; TRBD2 aligns across 9 bases. CDR1 is SNHLY and CDR2 is FYNNEI in the germline V gene. V was clipped by 4 bases and J by 13 bases; unmatched bases: 7. The CDR3 sequence is 12 residues long. DNA for the CDR3: TGTGCCAGCAGTGGTACAGCGGGGGGCTTGTACTTC. It translates to CASSGTAGGLYF.

The genes are TRBV6-5 and TRBJ2-7; 9 nucleotides line up with TRBD1. The CDR3 contains 15 residues. The V gene's germline CDR1 is MNHEY and CDR2 SVGAGI. The ends lost 3 bases at V and 3 bases at J; junction bases unmatched: 6. CDR3 loop: CASSYDRGRLYEQYF. The CDR3 DNA reads as TGTGCCAGCAGTTATGACAGGGGGAGACTCTACGAGCAGTACTTC.

The V call is TRBV27, the J call TRBJ2-5, with 8 positions matching TRBD1. CDR3 size: 14 residues. J was trimmed by 4 bases and V by 6 bases; bases with no gene match: 7. Germline V gene lookup returns CDR1 MNHEY and CDR2 SMNVEV (reference sequence). The CDR3 sequence: CASSRDRLGETQYF. Here the CDR3 DNA reads TGTGCCAGCAGCCGGGACAGGCTAGGAGAGACCCAGTACTTC.